Below are 30 T cell receptor beta chains sequenced from a single sample in a study of shared clonotypes between healthy human individuals. Here immunoSEQ multiplex PCR was the method, and the copy in TCRdb shows in-frame clones only, minus some. The sample includes 1,400,000 or so clones, approximately 98.5% of them seen just once. Sequenced input: naive CD4+ T cells sorted from blood. Subset described: CD45RA+ positively selected. These TCRs come from a man aged 25-40 years in good health.

The genes are TRBV6-6 and TRBJ1-3; D remains unclear. Per germline, CDR1 MNHNY and CDR2 SVGAGI (reference sequence). Trimming took off 5 bases at V and 1 base at J, with 9 bases between the two ends. CDR3 length equals 14 residues. The CDR3 here is CASSKVGSGNTIYF. The CDR3 DNA follows: TGTGCCAGCAGTAAAGTAGGTTCTGGAAACACCATATATTTT.

The chain joins TRBV5-6 to TRBJ1-1; TRBD1 matches 7 bases. The germline V gene has CDR1 SGHDT and CDR2 YYEEEE. Trimming at V came to 3 bases and at J to 1 base, leaving 3 bases not matched to a gene. This CDR3 is built from 14 residues. CDR3 in DNA: TGTGCCAGCAGCTGGGGACAGTCGAACACTGAAGCTTTCTTT. Protein sequence: CASSWGQSNTEAFF.

In nucleotides, the CDR3 is TGTGCCAGCAGTTTTCAGGCGAGCTCTGGAAACACCATATATTTT. Residues: CASSFQASSGNTIYF. This chain links TRBV28 with TRBJ1-3; D gene ambiguous. In germline, CDR1 is MDHEN, CDR2 SYDVKM. V gave up 3 bases and J gave up 0 bases, with 9 bases separating them. The CDR3 is 15 residues long.

The rearrangement uses TRBV6-5 and TRBJ2-4; D may be TRBD1 or TRBD2 (5 bases each). The ends were cut back, 5 bases at V and 10 bases at J, with 15 bases in the middle. This CDR3 has 13 residues. CDR1 and CDR2 from the germline V gene are MNHEY and SVGAGI. The CDR3, as DNA: TGTGCCAGCAGTAGAGGGACGGACCTAATTCAGTACTTC. Translated, it gives CASSRGTDLIQYF.

The CDR3 DNA is TGCGCCAGCAGCTCTGGCGCACAGGGGCACACTGAAGCTTTCTTT. Its translation is CASSSGAQGHTEAFF. V usage is TRBV5-1 and J usage is TRBJ1-1, with TRBD1 matching 7 bases. CDR3 length: 15 residues. Germline assignment: CDR1 SGHRS and CDR2 YFSETQ. V shed 3 bases, J shed 3 bases, and the junction held 8 bases outside the gene matches.

The genes are TRBV7-3 and TRBJ2-7; 10 bases are a match to TRBD1. This CDR3 is built from 15 residues. V lost 0 bases and J lost 4; bases outside the gene matches: 3. CDR1 is SGHTA and CDR2 is FQGTGA in the germline V gene. CDR3 in amino acids: CASSLTGQGLYEQYF. CDR3 DNA: TGTGCCAGCAGCTTAACGGGACAGGGGCTTTACGAGCAGTACTTC. The complete variable domain, with remaining parts taken from reference TRBV7-3 and TRBJ2-7, reads GAGVSQTPSNKVTEKGKYVELRCDPISGHTALYWYRQSLGQGPEFLIYFQGTGAADDSGLPNDRFFAVRPEGSVSTLKIQRTERGDSAVYLCASSLTGQGLYEQYFGPGTRLTVT.

The chain uses TRBV18 and TRBJ2-7; D is perhaps TRBD2 (8 bases). The V gene lost 4 bases and the J gene lost 3 bases, with 16 bases spanning the gap. Germline assignment: CDR1 KGHSH and CDR2 LQKENI. CDR3 length equals 15 residues. CDR3 nucleotides: TGTGCCAGCTCACAACGGGAGGGGGCTGTCTACGAGCAGTACTTC. It codes for CASSQREGAVYEQYF.

The V gene is TRBV18, the J gene TRBJ1-2; 7 positions agree with TRBD1. The germline V gene has CDR1 KGHSH and CDR2 LQKENI. V lost 4 bases and J lost 2; bases outside the gene matches: 16. This CDR3 is built from 18 residues. This CDR3 is CASSRITGTEIVNYGYTF. Written as DNA, the CDR3 is TGTGCCAGCTCACGCATAACCGGGACAGAGATCGTGAACTATGGCTACACCTTC. The entire variable domain, with the rest obtained from reference TRBV18 and TRBJ1-2, is as follows: NAGVMQNPRHLVRRRGQEARLRCSPMKGHSHVYWYRQLPEEGLKFMVYLQKENIIDESGMPKERFSAEFPKEGPSILRIQQVVRGDSAAYFCASSRITGTEIVNYGYTFGSGTRLTVV.

The chain joins TRBV5-1 to TRBJ1-5; D is ambiguous. V lost 4 bases and J 0 bases, leaving 14 bases between the germline ends. Germline CDR1 SGHRS, CDR2 YFSETQ. The CDR3 is made up of 16 amino acids. CDR3 coding DNA: TGCGCCAGCAGCCCTGGAACAGTGGCTAGCAATCAGCCCCAGCATTTT. Translated: CASSPGTVASNQPQHF.

This chain connects TRBV27 to TRBJ1-4, with a weak D call TRBD1 (5 bases). CDR1 and CDR2 (germline): MNHEY, SMNVEV (reference sequence). The CDR3 length is 16 residues. V was cut by 5 bases and J by 1 base, with 14 bases left in between. The CDR3 sequence: CASSSRGEVTNEKLFF. In DNA form, the CDR3 reads TGTGCCAGCAGTAGCCGGGGGGAGGTAACTAATGAAAAACTGTTTTTT.

The rearrangement links TRBV7-9 to TRBJ2-5, with D unclear. V was clipped by 2 bases and J by 2 bases, with 3 bases between them. CDR1 is SEHNR and CDR2 is FQNEAQ in the germline V gene (reference sequence). The CDR3 is 12 residues long. The CDR3, as DNA: TGTGCCAGCAGCTTACAGCAAGAGACCCAGTACTTC. Translating it yields CASSLQQETQYF.

The chain is built from TRBV7-9 and TRBJ1-5; TRBD1 might be the D (6 bases). The CDR3 runs 14 residues. Trimming took 2 bases from V and 5 from J, leaving 10 bases between them. CDR1 and CDR2 from the germline V gene are SEHNR and FQNEAQ (reference sequence). In nucleotides, the CDR3 is TGTGCCAGCAGCTTAACAGGGACTTATCAGCCCCAGCATTTT. Encoded protein: CASSLTGTYQPQHF.

This clone was picked up one time. This chain links TRBV11-2 with TRBJ2-3, with 9 bases matching TRBD2. The CDR3 runs to 15 residues. Germline V gene lookup returns CDR1 SGHAT and CDR2 FQNNGV. V lost 2 bases and J lost 6; bases outside the gene matches: 6. The CDR3 reads CASSLQAGGGDTQYF. The DNA of the CDR3 is TGTGCCAGCAGCTTACAAGCGGGAGGAGGTGATACGCAGTATTTT.

This chain links TRBV5-6 with TRBJ2-5; D assignment may be TRBD1 or TRBD2 (5 bases each). There are 15 residues in the CDR3. V was clipped by 4 bases and J by 10 bases, with 23 bases between them. CDR1 is SGHDT, CDR2 YYEEEE, per germline. CDR3 loop: CASSREGPGPPDQYF. For the CDR3, the DNA is TGTGCCAGCAGCCGCGAAGGACCGGGGCCCCCCGACCAGTACTTC. Complete variable domain (other parts from reference TRBV5-6 and TRBJ2-5): DAGVTQSPTHLIKTRGQQVTLRCSPKSGHDTVSWYQQALGQGPQFIFQYYEEEERQRGNFPDRFSGHQFPNYSSELNVNALLLGDSALYLCASSREGPGPPDQYFGPGTRLLVL.

The chain uses TRBV29-1 and TRBJ1-3; a weak D match, TRBD1 (6 bases). The length of the CDR3 is 11 residues. With 3 bases removed from V and 8 bases from J, the gap between germline ends came to 8 bases. Per germline, CDR1 SQVTM and CDR2 ANQGSEA. The CDR3 region is CSVDRGDTIYF. CDR3 nucleotides: TGCAGCGTTGACAGGGGCGACACCATATATTTT.

The CDR3 DNA reads TGTGCCAGCAGCTTGGTAGTGGACTCCTACGAGCAGTACTTC. Protein: CASSLVVDSYEQYF. The chain employs TRBV5-4 and TRBJ2-5; D not certain. The J call may be wrong; the DNA end is better matched by TRBJ2-7. CDR3 length equals 14 residues. Germline V lookup: CDR1 SGHNT, CDR2 YYREEE (reference sequence).

The V gene is TRBV5-4, the J gene TRBJ2-1; 7 bases are a match to TRBD1. Germline CDR1 SGHNT, CDR2 YYREEE (reference sequence). V trimming: 0 bases; J trimming: 3 bases; junction bases outside the gene matches: 3. This CDR3 has 15 amino acids. CDR3 sequence: CASSLAGTDYNEQFF. The CDR3 DNA sequence: TGTGCCAGCAGCTTGGCGGGGACAGACTACAATGAGCAGTTCTTC.

The CDR3 DNA reads as TGCAGCGCTAGAGCCATGGGACAAAGCTCCTACAATGAGCAGTTCTTC. Its protein is CSARAMGQSSYNEQFF. The genes are TRBV29-1 and TRBJ2-1; a weak D match, TRBD1 (6 bases). Germline V lookup: CDR1 SQVTM, CDR2 ANQGSEA. Trimming cost V 7 bases and J 0 bases, with 19 bases left between them. This CDR3 has 16 amino acids.

The V and J genes are TRBV30 and TRBJ2-5, with D perhaps TRBD1 (5 bases). CDR1 is GTSNPN, CDR2 SVGIG, per germline (reference sequence). The CDR3 is 18 residues long. V was clipped by 2 bases and J by 3 bases, with 25 bases between them. The CDR3 loop reads CAWSTTRRTMTEEETQYF. In nucleotides, the CDR3 is TGTGCCTGGAGTACCACCCGACGAACAATGACAGAAGAAGAGACCCAGTACTTC.

The J gene is TRBJ2-7, the V gene TRBV6-1; a weak D match, TRBD1 (6 bases). The CDR3 has 15 amino acids. Trimming took 2 bases from V and 3 from J, leaving 14 bases between them. Per germline, CDR1 MNHNS and CDR2 SASEGT. Written as DNA, the CDR3 is TGTGCCAGCAGTGAAAGTTTTAGAGGGGGCTACGAGCAGTACTTC. It specifies CASSESFRGGYEQYF.

The rearrangement joins TRBV18 to TRBJ1-2; no definite D call. The V and J ends lost 3 bases and 0 bases respectively, with 11 bases between them. The CDR3 length is 15 residues. Germline CDR1 is KGHSH and CDR2 is LQKENI. The CDR3 loop is CASSPADGANYGYTF. CDR3 coding DNA: TGTGCCAGCTCACCGGCGGACGGAGCTAACTATGGCTACACCTTC.

This rearrangement joins TRBV5-1 to TRBJ2-5; a weak D match, TRBD2 (5 bases). Germline V gene sequence: CDR1 SGHRS, CDR2 YFSETQ. The ends were cut back, 2 bases at V and 2 bases at J, with 13 bases in the middle. The length of the CDR3 is 15 residues. The CDR3 spells CASSFSGLAQETQYF. The DNA of the CDR3 is TGCGCCAGCAGCTTTTCAGGTTTAGCGCAAGAGACCCAGTACTTC.

The gene calls are TRBV5-8 and TRBJ1-2; 8 positions agree with TRBD1. V dropped 3 bases and J dropped 8; count of bases not matched to a gene: 15. The CDR3 length is 16 residues. Germline V CDR1 and CDR2: SGHTS, YDEGEE. DNA of the CDR3: TGTGCCAGCAGCTCCTTCGGGGGCAGGGGGCTTGGAGGCTACACCTTC. This sequence encodes CASSSFGGRGLGGYTF.

V and J are TRBV11-2 and TRBJ2-7, with TRBD2 identical over 7 bases. The V and J ends lost 6 bases and 5 bases, in that order; junction bases with no gene match: 7. The CDR3 extends over 13 amino acids. Germline CDR1 and CDR2: SGHAT and FQNNGV. Here the CDR3 DNA reads TGTGCCAGCAGGGTGGGGGGGACCCACGAGCAGTACTTC. As protein: CASRVGGTHEQYF.

This chain links TRBV5-1 with TRBJ2-1; 11 nucleotides align to TRBD2. The V segment lost 3 bases and the J segment 3 bases; nucleotides outside the gene matches: 14. The CDR3 extends over 19 amino acids. The germline gives CDR1 SGHRS, CDR2 YFSETQ. CDR3 residues: CASSSTNSGTSGNYNEQFF. As DNA, the CDR3 is TGCGCCAGCAGCTCGACGAACTCCGGGACTAGCGGAAACTACAATGAGCAGTTCTTC. The variable domain in full, with the rest retrieved from reference TRBV5-1 and TRBJ2-1, is KAGVTQTPRYLIKTRGQQVTLSCSPISGHRSVSWYQQTPGQGLQFLFEYFSETQRNKGNFPGRFSGRQFSNSRSEMNVSTLELGDSALYLCASSSTNSGTSGNYNEQFFGPGTRLTVL.

V gene TRBV11-2 combines with J gene TRBJ2-7; TRBD2 is a possible D gene (5 bases). CDR3 length equals 16 residues. V shed 2 bases and J shed 2 bases, with 16 bases lying between them. Looked up from germline, CDR1 is SGHAT and CDR2 is FQNNGV. The CDR3 loop is CASSLLFDYGTYEQYF. Here the CDR3 DNA reads TGTGCCAGCAGCTTATTGTTCGACTATGGAACCTACGAGCAGTACTTC.

This chain links TRBV7-9 with TRBJ2-3, with a tentative D call TRBD2 (5 bases). Per the germline V gene, CDR1 is SEHNR and CDR2 is FQNEAQ (reference sequence). V dropped 1 base and J dropped 2 bases, with 7 bases sitting between them. CDR3 length: 14 amino acids. Here the CDR3 reads CASSLGADTDTQYF. CDR3 nucleotide sequence: TGTGCCAGCAGCTTAGGAGCGGACACAGATACGCAGTATTTT.

The genes are TRBV27 and TRBJ1-2; no definite D call. The CDR3 length is 14 residues. Trimming stripped 2 bases from V and 1 base from J, with 8 bases between. CDR1 is MNHEY, CDR2 SMNVEV, per germline (reference sequence). The CDR3 here is CASSLSQINYGYTF. As DNA, the CDR3 is TGTGCCAGCAGTTTAAGTCAGATTAACTATGGCTACACCTTC.

This clone was seen once. J is TRBJ1-1 and V is TRBV6-5; D may be TRBD1 (6 bases). The CDR3 runs to 16 residues. Germline V gene sequence: CDR1 MNHEY, CDR2 SVGAGI. V was shortened by 0 bases and J by 4 bases, with 15 bases between the two germline ends. CDR3 in amino acids: CASSYSDSGAGTEAFF. The CDR3 DNA reads as TGTGCCAGCAGTTACTCGGATTCAGGGGCTGGCACTGAAGCTTTCTTT.

The V and J genes are TRBV15 and TRBJ1-5; D may be TRBD1 (5 bases). CDR3 length: 19 amino acids. The V and J ends lost 8 bases and 0 bases respectively, with 26 bases between them. In germline, CDR1 is LNHNV, CDR2 YYDKDF (reference sequence). The CDR3 sequence is CATRNPLSGTPYSNQPQHF. DNA of the CDR3: TGTGCCACCCGAAATCCACTATCCGGGACTCCTTATAGCAATCAGCCCCAGCATTTT.